These 26 T cell receptor beta chains were sequenced from one sample in a study of technical replicates of blood from several donors. Here immunoSEQ multiplex PCR was the method, and the copy in TCRdb shows in-frame clones only, minus some. The repertoire holds some 79,000 clones, with approximately 91% as singletons. The sample consisted of T cells isolated from PBMCs. The receptors derive from a human donor in good health. Some clones in this sample may be carry-over from other donors' samples.

The rearrangement uses TRBV7-8 and TRBJ2-7, with 7 bases aligning to TRBD1. After removal of 1 base from V and 4 bases from J, the junction contained 4 bases not matched to a gene. The length of the CDR3 is 14 residues. Germline V CDR1 and CDR2: SGHVS, FQNEAQ. The DNA for the CDR3 is TGTGCCAGCAGCTTAGGTGGGACAGTATACGAGCAGTACTTC. It is translated as CASSLGGTVYEQYF.

The genes are TRBV6-5 and TRBJ2-2; TRBD1 is a possible D gene (6 bases). Germline CDR1 is MNHEY and CDR2 is SVGAGI. This CDR3 region has 16 residues. Between the trimmed V and J ends, which lost 2 bases and 4 bases, there was a span of 14 bases. This CDR3 is CASSYTTGQVTGELFF. CDR3 nucleotides: TGTGCCAGCAGTTACACGACGGGACAAGTCACCGGGGAGCTGTTTTTT.

The table lists this clone with a few counts. This chain joins TRBV30 and TRBJ2-7, with D possibly TRBD1 on 5 matching bases. Germline CDR1 is GTSNPN and CDR2 is SVGIG (reference sequence). The CDR3 has 14 residues. V lost 4 bases and J 0 bases, leaving 13 bases between the germline ends. CDR3 in amino acids: CAWNNRQSSYEQYF. The CDR3 DNA reads TGTGCCTGGAATAACAGACAGAGCTCCTACGAGCAGTACTTC.

The chain joins TRBV18 to TRBJ1-3, with D maybe TRBD1 (5 bases). The CDR3 totals 17 residues. V gave up 3 bases and J gave up 0 bases, with 15 bases separating them. In germline, CDR1 is KGHSH, CDR2 LQKENI. CDR3 DNA sequence: TGTGCCAGCTCACCCCCGGGACTTCCGAACTCTGGAAACACCATATATTTT. Protein sequence: CASSPPGLPNSGNTIYF.

This sequence joins TRBV6-5 and TRBJ2-3; 7 bases map to TRBD1. The V gene's germline CDR1 is MNHEY and CDR2 SVGAGI. V shed 6 bases, J shed 2 bases, and the junction held 8 bases outside the gene matches. The CDR3 loop spans 15 amino acids. The CDR3 DNA reads as TGTGCCAGCAGCGAGACAGGGTTAGACACAGATACGCAGTATTTT. Translating it yields CASSETGLDTDTQYF.

The chain carries TRBV14 and TRBJ1-1; D unclear. With 0 bases removed from V and 0 bases from J, the gap between germline ends came to 11 bases. Looked up from germline, CDR1 is SGHDN and CDR2 is FVKESK. The CDR3 is made up of 16 amino acids. The CDR3 DNA is TGTGCCAGCAGCCAAGATGAATGGCTAGTGAACACTGAAGCTTTCTTT. Its protein is CASSQDEWLVNTEAFF. The whole variable domain, filled in from reference TRBV14 and TRBJ1-1, reads EAGVTQFPSHSVIEKGQTVTLRCDPISGHDNLYWYRRVMGKEIKFLLHFVKESKQDESGMPNNRFLAERTGGTYSTLKVQPAELEDSGVYFCASSQDEWLVNTEAFFGQGTRLTVV.

This clone was recorded a few times. J is TRBJ2-7 and V is TRBV29-1; 9 bases fit TRBD2. V lost 4 bases to trimming and J lost 7 bases; unmatched junction nucleotides: 5. The CDR3 covers 12 residues. Germline V gene sequence: CDR1 SQVTM, CDR2 ANQGSEA. CDR3 region: CSVVAGGEEQYF. In DNA form, the CDR3 reads TGCAGCGTTGTGGCGGGAGGGGAAGAGCAGTACTTC.

The V gene is TRBV27, the J gene TRBJ1-2, with D unclear. The CDR3 loop spans 13 amino acids. CDR1 is MNHEY, CDR2 SMNVEV, per germline (reference sequence). The V end was cut by 8 bases, the J end by 8 bases, with 18 bases between. CDR3 sequence (DNA): TGTGCCAGCGCGCTGTCTCTACTCTCCGGCTACACCTTC. As protein: CASALSLLSGYTF.

This clone was seen just once. The chain links TRBV23-1 to TRBJ2-1, with 9 bases matching TRBD1. TRBV23-1 is placed among ORFs of uncertain function. The CDR3 sequence is 16 residues long. The V segment lost 0 bases and the J segment 8 bases; nucleotides outside the gene matches: 8. The CDR3 DNA sequence: TGCGCCAGCAGTCAATCTCGAAGACAGGGGGTCCATGAGCAGTTCTTC. Its protein product is CASSQSRRQGVHEQFF.

This clone was detected only a few times. The V gene is TRBV6-4, the J gene TRBJ2-1, with 11 nucleotides matching TRBD2. V shed 4 bases and J 6 bases; nucleotides not matched to a gene: 5. The CDR3 contains 15 residues. Germline V lookup: CDR1 MRHNA, CDR2 SNTAGT. Here the CDR3 DNA reads TGTGCCAGCAGTGTACTAGCGGGAGAGGGCAATGAGCAGTTCTTC. Its translation: CASSVLAGEGNEQFF.

There are a few counts of this clone. The V call is TRBV5-1, the J call TRBJ1-1; D might be TRBD1 (6 bases). This CDR3 has 12 residues. Germline V lookup: CDR1 SGHRS, CDR2 YFSETQ. V shed 2 bases and J shed 5 bases, with 7 bases lying between them. As DNA, the CDR3 is TGCGCCAGCAGCTTACAGGGAACTGAAGCTTTCTTT. Translation gives CASSLQGTEAFF.

The chain has TRBV11-2 and TRBJ2-6; no clear D. V shed 0 bases and J shed 0 bases, with 6 bases lying between them. Germline V gives CDR1 SGHAT, CDR2 FQNNGV. The CDR3 covers 16 residues. The CDR3 sequence: CASSLDLYSGANVLTF. CDR3 DNA sequence: TGTGCCAGCAGCTTAGATCTGTACTCTGGGGCCAACGTCCTGACTTTC. Full variable domain (remainder filled in from reference TRBV11-2 and TRBJ2-6): EAGVAQSPRYKIIEKRQSVAFWCNPISGHATLYWYQQILGQGPKLLIQFQNNGVVDDSQLPKDRFSAERLKGVDSTLKIQPAKLEDSAVYLCASSLDLYSGANVLTFGAGSRLTVL.

The chain carries TRBV4-3 and TRBJ2-1; D possibly corresponds to TRBD2 (6 bases). The germline V gene encodes CDR1 LGHNA and CDR2 YSLEER. The CDR3 spans 15 residues. Trimming pared 4 bases from V and 9 bases from J, leaving 19 bases between. The CDR3 protein is CASSRRGHTTSEQFF. DNA of the CDR3: TGCGCCAGCAGCCGGAGGGGCCACACTACTAGTGAGCAGTTCTTC.

The genes are TRBV11-2 and TRBJ2-2; unclear D gene. The CDR3 is 14 amino acids. Germline CDR1 and CDR2: SGHAT and FQNNGV. Trimming took off 2 bases at V and 10 bases at J, with 14 bases between the two ends. The CDR3 coding sequence is TGTGCCAGCAGCTTATTTCCAAGTCAGGAGGAGCTGTTTTTT. It specifies CASSLFPSQEELFF.

The rearrangement links TRBV6-5 to TRBJ1-1; D unresolved. V lost 5 bases to trimming and J lost 7 bases, with 14 bases between them. The CDR3 sequence is 13 residues long. In germline, CDR1 is MNHEY, CDR2 SVGAGI. The CDR3, as DNA: TGTGCCAGCAGTGAACCCGATCGGGTTGAAGCTTTCTTT. Protein sequence: CASSEPDRVEAFF.

This chain uses TRBV2 with TRBJ2-1, with D uncertain. The CDR3 consists of 13 residues. V was shortened by 5 bases and J by 3 bases, with 8 bases between the two germline ends. Per the germline V gene, CDR1 is SNHLY and CDR2 is FYNNEI. The CDR3 is CASSSTFYNEQFF. The CDR3 nucleotides read TGTGCCAGCAGTTCAACATTCTACAATGAGCAGTTCTTC.

The V call is TRBV5-6, the J call TRBJ2-1; 10 bases agree with TRBD2. This CDR3 is 16 amino acids long. After removal of 4 bases from V and 6 bases from J, the junction contained 10 bases not matched to a gene. Germline lookup yields CDR1 SGHDT and CDR2 YYEEEE. As DNA, the CDR3 is TGTGCCAGCAGCCGAAGACTAGCGGGCTTTGGCAATGAGCAGTTCTTC. It codes for CASSRRLAGFGNEQFF.

This chain joins TRBV10-3 and TRBJ2-7; D possibly corresponds to TRBD1 (6 bases). Between the trimmed V and J ends, which lost 3 bases and 5 bases, there was a span of 14 bases. Germline loops: CDR1 ENHRY, CDR2 SYGVKD. CDR3 length: 14 amino acids. Here the CDR3 reads CAISDLGQDNEQYF. The CDR3, as DNA: TGTGCCATCAGTGACCTGGGACAAGACAACGAGCAGTACTTC.

V usage is TRBV19 and J usage is TRBJ2-7; D perhaps matches TRBD2 (5 bases). Between the trimmed V and J ends, which lost 4 bases and 5 bases, there was a span of 12 bases. CDR3 length: 13 residues. Germline lookup yields CDR1 LNHDA and CDR2 SQIVND (reference sequence). CDR3 protein: CASSTQADHEQYF. Here the CDR3 DNA reads TGTGCCAGTAGTACTCAAGCGGACCACGAGCAGTACTTC.

The chain has TRBV9 and TRBJ2-5; the match to TRBD2 covers 8 bases. This CDR3 is 15 amino acids long. Germline V gene data show CDR1 as SGDLS and CDR2 as YYNGEE. The V segment lost 3 bases and the J segment 2 bases; nucleotides outside the gene matches: 6. The CDR3 loop is CASSAGLATQETQYF. CDR3 nucleotides: TGTGCCAGCAGCGCCGGACTAGCAACTCAAGAGACCCAGTACTTC.

This chain joins TRBV4-1 and TRBJ1-4, with D possibly being TRBD1 (5 bases). V gave up 4 bases and J gave up 8 bases, with 11 bases separating them. This CDR3 contains 13 residues. Germline loops: CDR1 MGHRA, CDR2 YSYEKL. CDR3: CASSRIKGEKLFF. CDR3 bases: TGCGCCAGCAGCCGGATTAAGGGGGAAAAACTGTTTTTT.

The chain is built from TRBV25-1 and TRBJ1-2; D remains unclear. V dropped 0 bases and J dropped 0 bases, with 8 bases sitting between them. The CDR3 extends over 15 amino acids. CDR1 and CDR2 from the germline V gene are MGHDK and SYGVNS. The CDR3 sequence: CASSEYNSANYGYTF. The CDR3 nucleotides read TGTGCCAGCAGTGAATATAACTCGGCTAACTATGGCTACACCTTC.

This clone was observed a handful of times. The chain couples TRBV5-1 to TRBJ2-1; TRBD2 agrees at 15 bases. The CDR3 length is 16 residues. With 3 bases clipped from V and 6 bases from J, the junction kept 4 bases outside the gene matches. Germline CDR1 SGHRS, CDR2 YFSETQ. CDR3 loop: CASSWTSGRAGNEQFF. The CDR3 nucleotides are TGCGCCAGCAGCTGGACTAGCGGGAGGGCCGGCAATGAGCAGTTCTTC.

The chain couples TRBV6-6 to TRBJ2-3; 8 bases match TRBD2. The CDR3 runs to 15 residues. CDR1 is MNHNY, CDR2 SVGAGI, per germline (reference sequence). The V gene end was trimmed by 7 bases and the J gene end by 4 bases; junction bases not matched to a gene: 10. In DNA, the CDR3 is TGTGCCAGCACCACTGGGCGGGAGGTCTCAGATACGCAGTATTTT. Its protein product is CASTTGREVSDTQYF.

The genes are TRBV5-1 and TRBJ1-1; D not certain. V lost 4 bases, J lost 8 bases, and 9 bases lay in between. This CDR3 spans 11 amino acids. CDR1 is SGHRS, CDR2 YFSETQ, per germline. The CDR3 loop is CASSLGYEAFF. The CDR3 DNA follows: TGCGCCAGCAGCCTCGGTTACGAAGCTTTCTTT. Supplemented by reference TRBV5-1 and TRBJ1-1, the full variable domain reads KAGVTQTPRYLIKTRGQQVTLSCSPISGHRSVSWYQQTPGQGLQFLFEYFSETQRNKGNFPGRFSGRQFSNSRSEMNVSTLELGDSALYLCASSLGYEAFFGQGTRLTVV.

A few counts support this clone. The J gene is TRBJ1-4, the V gene TRBV19, with TRBD1 identical over 7 bases. Germline CDR1 reads LNHDA; CDR2 reads SQIVND (reference sequence). V dropped 4 bases and J dropped 2; count of bases not matched to a gene: 7. This CDR3 contains 16 residues. The CDR3 loop reads CASSKDREGTNEKLFF. For the CDR3, the DNA is TGTGCCAGTAGTAAAGACAGGGAGGGGACTAATGAAAAACTGTTTTTT.